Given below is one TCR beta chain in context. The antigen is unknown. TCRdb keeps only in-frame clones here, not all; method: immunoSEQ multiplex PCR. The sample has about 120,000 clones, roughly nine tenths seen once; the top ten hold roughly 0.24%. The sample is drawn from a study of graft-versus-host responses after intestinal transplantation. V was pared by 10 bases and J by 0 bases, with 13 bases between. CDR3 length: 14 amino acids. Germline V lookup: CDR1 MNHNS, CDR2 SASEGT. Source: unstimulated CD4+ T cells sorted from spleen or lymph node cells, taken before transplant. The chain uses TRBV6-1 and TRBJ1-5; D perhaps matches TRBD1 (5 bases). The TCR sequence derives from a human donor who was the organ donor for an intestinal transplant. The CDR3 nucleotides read TGTGCCAACGGTCAGGGCGATAGCAATCAGCCCCAGCATTTT. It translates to CANGQGDSNQPQHF.